This is a list of T cell receptor beta chains from one sample in a study of control samples from healthy donors and cancer patients. Here immunoSEQ multiplex PCR was the method, and the copy in TCRdb shows in-frame clones only, minus some. Of 130,000 or so clones detected, roughly 90% appear once; the ten largest clones hold less than 40%. Sequenced input: blood. The source of these receptors is a man aged 50 or older in good health. The CDR3 runs from the conserved cysteine through the conserved F or W. D genes are given only for firm matches. Some rows have no size entry. The others give once, few or many, or a class for an expanded clone.

V	D	J	size	CDR3	DNA
TRBV11-3	NA	TRBJ2-3	NA	CASSLEGGWNTQYF	TGTGCCAGCAGCTTAGAGGGGGGATGGAATACGCAGTATTTT
TRBV25-1	NA	TRBJ1-2	once	CASSEVRGGHGYTF	TGTGCCAGCAGTGAAGTTCGGGGAGGGCATGGCTACACCTTC
TRBV7-2	NA	TRBJ2-5	NA	CASSLGQLETQYF	TGTGCCAGCAGCCTCGGACAGCTAGAGACCCAGTACTTC
TRBV18	TRBD2	TRBJ2-1	NA	CASSRSSGGQNEQFF	TGTGCCAGCTCACGCTCTAGCGGGGGCCAGAATGAGCAGTTCTTC
TRBV29-1	TRBD1	TRBJ1-2	once	CSVESTGHGYTF	TGCAGCGTTGAGTCGACAGGGCATGGCTACACCTTC
TRBV6-6	TRBD1	TRBJ1-5	NA	CASSSGTVGQPQHF	TGTGCCAGCAGTTCCGGGACAGTAGGTCAGCCCCAGCATTTT
TRBV27	NA	TRBJ2-2	NA	CASRQGHGELFF	TGTGCCAGCAGACAGGGTCACGGGGAGCTGTTTTTT
TRBV27	NA	TRBJ1-2	NA	CASSSRESFYGYTF	TGTGCCAGCAGTTCCAGGGAGTCCTTCTATGGCTACACCTTC
TRBV2	TRBD1	TRBJ1-1	NA	CASSGDRGMNTEAFF	TGTGCCAGCAGTGGGGACAGAGGCATGAACACTGAAGCTTTCTTT
TRBV28	NA	TRBJ1-3	few	CASSLTRVIGNTIYF	TGTGCCAGCAGTTTAACCAGGGTGATTGGAAACACCATATATTTT
TRBV5-1	NA	TRBJ1-3	NA	CASSLGVTGNTIYF	TGCGCCAGCAGCCTTGGGGTAACCGGAAACACCATATATTTT
TRBV6-1	NA	TRBJ2-7	NA	CASSELDETYEQYF	TGTGCCAGCAGTGAACTAGACGAAACCTACGAGCAGTACTTC
TRBV19	NA	TRBJ1-5	NA	CASSIGDGSYQPQHF	TGTGCCAGTAGTATAGGGGACGGATCCTATCAGCCCCAGCATTTT
TRBV7-2	NA	TRBJ1-3	NA	CASSRGRRNTIYF	TGTGCCAGCAGCAGAGGGAGGAGAAACACCATATATTTT
TRBV12-3/TRBV12-4	NA	TRBJ2-7	once	CASSLPGLEQYF	TGTGCCAGCAGTTTACCGGGTTTGGAGCAGTACTTC
TRBV5-6	NA	TRBJ1-5	NA	CASSSLPGAGQPQHF	TGTGCCAGCAGCTCTCTTCCGGGGGCAGGGCAGCCCCAGCATTTT
TRBV18	NA	TRBJ2-7	NA	CASSPRGPGAYEQYF	TGTGCCAGCTCACCACGGGGACCCGGGGCCTACGAGCAGTACTTC
TRBV2	NA	TRBJ1-6	NA	CASSESGFSPLHF	TGTGCCAGCAGTGAATCAGGGTTTTCACCCCTCCACTTT
TRBV7-2	NA	TRBJ1-1	once	CASIGDVRQAFF	TGTGCCAGCATCGGGGACGTAAGGCAAGCTTTCTTT
TRBV12-3/TRBV12-4	NA	TRBJ2-1	NA	CASRRDVYNEQFF	TGTGCCAGCAGGAGGGACGTGTACAATGAGCAGTTCTTC
TRBV12-5	TRBD1	TRBJ1-1	once	CASAPHPGQGRETEAFF	TGTGCTAGTGCCCCCCATCCGGGACAGGGGAGGGAAACTGAAGCTTTCTTT
TRBV6-2/TRBV6-3	NA	TRBJ1-1	NA	CASSYSASNTEAFF	TGTGCCAGCAGTTACAGTGCCTCGAACACTGAAGCTTTCTTT
TRBV6-1	NA	TRBJ2-2	NA	CASSESRDTGELFF	TGTGCCAGCAGTGAATCAAGGGACACCGGGGAGCTGTTTTTT
TRBV3-1/TRBV3-2	NA	TRBJ1-2	NA	CASSHGQNYGYTF	TGTGCCAGCAGCCACGGACAGAACTATGGCTACACCTTC
TRBV2	NA	TRBJ2-7	NA	CASSGGAGSYEQYF	TGTGCCAGCAGTGGGGGGGCTGGCTCCTACGAGCAGTACTTC
TRBV27	TRBD1	TRBJ1-1	NA	CASSLRTGATEAFF	TGTGCCAGCAGTTTACGGACAGGGGCCACTGAAGCTTTCTTT
TRBV3-1/TRBV3-2	NA	TRBJ1-1	NA	CASSQVAGVLGAFF	TGTGCCAGCAGCCAAGTGGCGGGGGTATTAGGAGCTTTCTTT
TRBV6-6	TRBD1	TRBJ2-7	NA	CASSYSHGTVPDEQYF	TGTGCCAGCAGTTACTCGCACGGGACAGTGCCCGACGAGCAGTACTTC
TRBV2	NA	TRBJ2-1	NA	CASSETGGSYNEQFF	TGTGCCAGCAGTGAAACCGGCGGCTCCTACAATGAGCAGTTCTTC
TRBV5-5	NA	TRBJ1-1	NA	CASSYSQLTNTEAFF	TGTGCCAGCAGCTATTCACAGCTAACCAACACTGAAGCTTTCTTT
TRBV5-6	NA	TRBJ1-3	few	CASSLRGAGNTIYF	TGTGCCAGCAGCTTGCGGGGGGCTGGAAACACCATATATTTT
TRBV19	NA	TRBJ2-7	NA	CASSILPRQDYQYF	TGTGCCAGTAGTATTCTTCCTCGACAGGATTATCAGTACTTC
TRBV3-1/TRBV3-2	NA	TRBJ1-5	few	CASSQESTGATNQPQHF	TGTGCCAGCAGCCAAGAAAGTACGGGGGCTACAAATCAGCCCCAGCATTTT
TRBV19	NA	TRBJ1-6	NA	CASSPGLYNSPLHF	TGTGCCAGTAGTCCCGGACTGTATAATTCACCCCTCCACTTT
TRBV6-5	NA	TRBJ1-3	NA	CASTSGGSGNTIYF	TGTGCCAGCACATCAGGCGGTAGCGGAAACACCATATATTTT
TRBV7-7	NA	TRBJ2-5	once	CASSPGPTEGETQYF	TGTGCCAGCAGCCCCGGACCTACCGAGGGAGAGACCCAGTACTTC
TRBV19	NA	TRBJ1-4	once	CASSIMGNNEKLFF	TGTGCCAGTAGTATCATGGGTAATAATGAAAAACTGTTTTTT
TRBV19	NA	TRBJ2-3	NA	CASSPRVSSDTQYF	TGTGCCAGTAGCCCGCGAGTGAGCTCAGATACGCAGTATTTT
TRBV9	NA	TRBJ1-1	few	CASSVAGNTEAFF	TGTGCCAGCAGCGTAGCCGGGAACACTGAAGCTTTCTTT
TRBV2	TRBD2	TRBJ2-1	NA	CASSEGSSGYNEQFF	TGTGCCAGCAGTGAAGGTTCTAGCGGCTACAATGAGCAGTTCTTC
TRBV7-9	TRBD1	TRBJ2-1	NA	CASSRGTGGTYNEQFF	TGTGCCAGCAGCCGCGGGACAGGGGGAACCTACAATGAGCAGTTCTTC
TRBV5-1	TRBD1	TRBJ1-2	NA	CASSLESRGRLTGYTF	TGCGCCAGCAGCTTGGAGTCAAGGGGGCGGCTTACTGGCTACACCTTC